The source of this TCR beta chain is a study of siplizumab effects on memory and regulatory T cells. Study-wide results and limits: The alloresponse seemed to draw substantially on naive T cells, which appeared more diverse than memory cells. A significant reduction in alloreactive sequences traceable to unstimulated CD4+ memory cells was produced by siplizumab. Roughly 80-97% of proliferating CD4+ or CD8+ clones defied assignment to a naive or memory phenotype.

This clone was recorded once. What it binds is unknown. Trimming removed 7 bases from V and 1 base from J, with 19 bases in between. The CDR3 is 16 amino acids. Per germline, CDR1 SEHNR and CDR2 FQNEAQ (reference sequence). Per sample, the assay covered 80,000 to 100,000 TCR templates. Sequencing used immunoSEQ multiplex PCR; TCRdb keeps in-frame clones, though not all of them. Among some 46,000 clones listed, 93% were seen once. The clonotype comes from a human donor in good health. The V and J genes are TRBV7-9 and TRBJ2-5, with D perhaps TRBD2 (5 bases). The material sequenced was CD8+ T cells sorted from blood. The CDR3 DNA sequence: TGTGCCAGCACCACCTTTACGGGGAGAGGCCAAGAGACCCAGTACTTC. Protein: CASTTFTGRGQETQYF.